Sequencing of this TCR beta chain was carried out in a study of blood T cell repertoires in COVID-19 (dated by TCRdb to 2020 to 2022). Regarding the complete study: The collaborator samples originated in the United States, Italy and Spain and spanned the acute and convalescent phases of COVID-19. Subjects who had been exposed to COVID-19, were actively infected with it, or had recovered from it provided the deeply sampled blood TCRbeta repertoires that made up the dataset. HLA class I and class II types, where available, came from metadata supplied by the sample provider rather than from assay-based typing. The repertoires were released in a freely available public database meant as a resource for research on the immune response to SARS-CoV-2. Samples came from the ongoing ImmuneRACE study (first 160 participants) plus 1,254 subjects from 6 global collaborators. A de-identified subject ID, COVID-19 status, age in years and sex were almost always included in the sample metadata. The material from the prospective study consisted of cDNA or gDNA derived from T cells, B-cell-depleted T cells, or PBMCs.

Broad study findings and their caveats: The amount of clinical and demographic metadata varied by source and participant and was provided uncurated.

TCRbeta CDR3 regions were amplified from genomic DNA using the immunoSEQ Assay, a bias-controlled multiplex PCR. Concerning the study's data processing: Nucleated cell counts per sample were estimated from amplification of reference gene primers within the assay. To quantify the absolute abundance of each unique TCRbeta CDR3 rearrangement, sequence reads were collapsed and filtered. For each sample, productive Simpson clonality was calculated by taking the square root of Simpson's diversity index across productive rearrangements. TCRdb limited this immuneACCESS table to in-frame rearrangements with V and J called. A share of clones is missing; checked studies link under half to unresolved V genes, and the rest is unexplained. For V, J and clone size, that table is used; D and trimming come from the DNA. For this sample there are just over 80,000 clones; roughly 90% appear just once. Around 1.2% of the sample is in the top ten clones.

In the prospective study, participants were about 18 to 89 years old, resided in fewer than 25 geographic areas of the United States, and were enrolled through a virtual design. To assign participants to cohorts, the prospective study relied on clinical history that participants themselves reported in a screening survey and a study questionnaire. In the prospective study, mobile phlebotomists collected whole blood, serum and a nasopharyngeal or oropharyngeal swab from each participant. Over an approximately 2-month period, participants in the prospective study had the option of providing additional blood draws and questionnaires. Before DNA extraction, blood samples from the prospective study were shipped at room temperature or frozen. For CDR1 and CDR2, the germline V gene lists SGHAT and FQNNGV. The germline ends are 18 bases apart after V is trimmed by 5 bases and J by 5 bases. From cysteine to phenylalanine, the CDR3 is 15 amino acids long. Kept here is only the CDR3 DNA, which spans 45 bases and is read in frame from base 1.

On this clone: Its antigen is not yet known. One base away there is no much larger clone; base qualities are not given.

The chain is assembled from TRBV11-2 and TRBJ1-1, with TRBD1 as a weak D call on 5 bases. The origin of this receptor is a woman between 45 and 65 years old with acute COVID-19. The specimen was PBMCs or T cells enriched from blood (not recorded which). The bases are TGTGCCAGCAGCCACCGAAGTGGGGCTGGGACTGAAGCTTTCTTT. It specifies CASSHRSGAGTEAFF.